These 6 T cell receptor beta chains came from one sample sequenced in a study of long-term antiretroviral therapy in people with HIV. Version v3.0 of the immunoSEQ assay was performed at survey level. Libraries were prepared by immunoSEQ multiplex PCR; TCRdb keeps only in-frame clonotypes and omits some of them. The sample lists about 34,000 clones, more than 75% occurring once. Sequences were derived from unsorted PBMCs, sampled 1.9 years after starting antiretroviral therapy. The receptors here all came from a man aged 18 to 29 with HIV.

V gene TRBV5-1 combines with J gene TRBJ2-3; the match to TRBD1 covers 9 bases. The V segment lost 4 bases and the J segment 3 bases; nucleotides outside the gene matches: 6. This CDR3 is 15 amino acids long. The germline gives CDR1 SGHRS, CDR2 YFSETQ. CDR3 in amino acids: CASSPTGQGTDTQYF. The CDR3 DNA reads TGCGCCAGCAGCCCCACGGGACAGGGAACAGATACGCAGTATTTT.

The V and J genes are TRBV6-6 and TRBJ2-5; 11 bases are shared with TRBD2. This CDR3 is 15 amino acids long. CDR1 MNHNY and CDR2 SVGAGI come from the germline V gene (reference sequence). With V trimmed by 5 bases and J by 5 bases, 7 bases remained unmatched. Here the CDR3 reads CASSPLTSGDETQYF. The CDR3, as DNA: TGTGCCAGCAGTCCCCTGACTAGCGGGGATGAGACCCAGTACTTC.

V gene TRBV5-1 combines with J gene TRBJ2-1, with 8 bases lining up with TRBD2. J gave up 4 bases and V 0 bases, and 3 bases lay outside the gene matches. The CDR3 has 15 residues. The germline V gene encodes CDR1 SGHRS and CDR2 YFSETQ. CDR3 coding DNA: TGCGCCAGCAGCTTGGGCGGGGGGACATACAATGAGCAGTTCTTC. It is translated as CASSLGGGTYNEQFF.

V usage is TRBV6-6 and J usage is TRBJ2-2; no reliable D call. Germline V lookup: CDR1 MNHNY, CDR2 SVGAGI (reference sequence). This CDR3 spans 14 amino acids. Trimming left V 2 bases short and J 6 bases short, with 10 bases between. The CDR3 sequence is CASSYDEDPGELFF. CDR3 DNA sequence: TGTGCCAGCAGTTACGACGAGGACCCCGGGGAGCTGTTTTTT.

The CDR3, as DNA: TGTGCCAGCATGGAGGGAGTGAACACTGAAGCTTTCTTT. Translating gives CASMEGVNTEAFF. This chain connects TRBV2 to TRBJ1-1; D is uncertain. The germline CDR1 and CDR2 sequences are SNHLY and FYNNEI. Trimming pared 7 bases from V and 0 bases from J, leaving 9 bases between. The CDR3 runs 13 residues.

The chain combines TRBV9 with TRBJ2-7; D remains unclear. With 4 bases removed from V and 2 bases from J, the gap between germline ends came to 19 bases. Germline V gene data show CDR1 as SGDLS and CDR2 as YYNGEE. The CDR3 is 16 residues long. CDR3 protein: CASSPPTPTGTYEQYF. DNA for the CDR3: TGTGCCAGCAGCCCGCCCACACCCACGGGCACCTACGAGCAGTACTTC.